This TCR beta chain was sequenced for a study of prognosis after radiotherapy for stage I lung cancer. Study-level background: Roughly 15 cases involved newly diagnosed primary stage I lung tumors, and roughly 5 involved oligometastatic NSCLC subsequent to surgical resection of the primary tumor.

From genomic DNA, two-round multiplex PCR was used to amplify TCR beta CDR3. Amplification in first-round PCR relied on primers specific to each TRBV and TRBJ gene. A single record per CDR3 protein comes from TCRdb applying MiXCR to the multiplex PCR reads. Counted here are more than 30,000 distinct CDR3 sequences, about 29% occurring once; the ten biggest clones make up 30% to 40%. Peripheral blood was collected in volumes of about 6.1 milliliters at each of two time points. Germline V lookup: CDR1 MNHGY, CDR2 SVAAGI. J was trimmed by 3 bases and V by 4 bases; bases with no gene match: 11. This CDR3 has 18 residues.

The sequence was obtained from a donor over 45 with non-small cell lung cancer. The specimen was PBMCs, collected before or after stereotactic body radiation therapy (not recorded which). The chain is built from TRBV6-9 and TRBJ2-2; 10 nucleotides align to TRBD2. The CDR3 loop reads CASSSHASGRADTGELFF. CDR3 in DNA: TGTGCCAGCAGTTCACACGCGAGCGGGAGGGCCGACACCGGGGAGCTGTTTTTT.